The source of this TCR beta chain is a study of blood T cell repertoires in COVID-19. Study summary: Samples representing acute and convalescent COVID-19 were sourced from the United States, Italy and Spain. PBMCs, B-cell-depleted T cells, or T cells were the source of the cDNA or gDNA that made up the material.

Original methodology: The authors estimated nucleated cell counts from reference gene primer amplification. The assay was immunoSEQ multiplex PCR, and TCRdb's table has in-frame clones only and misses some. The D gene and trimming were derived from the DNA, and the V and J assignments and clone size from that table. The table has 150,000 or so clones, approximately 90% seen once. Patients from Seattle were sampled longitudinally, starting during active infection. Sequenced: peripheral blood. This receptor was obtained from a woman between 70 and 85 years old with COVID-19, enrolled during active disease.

This CDR3 reads CASSLGGTLPNTEAFF. The CDR3 region has the DNA TGCGCCAGCAGCTTGGGTGGGACTTTACCGAACACTGAAGCTTTCTTT. V gene TRBV5-1 combines with J gene TRBJ1-1; a possible D gene is TRBD1 (5 bases). The germline V gene encodes CDR1 SGHRS and CDR2 YFSETQ. The CDR3 has 16 amino acids. V gave up 0 bases and J gave up 1 base, with 13 bases separating them.